These 22 T cell receptor beta chains share one sample of origin, sequenced in a study of a mutant IDH1 vaccine in newly diagnosed glioma. The assay was immunoSEQ multiplex PCR, and TCRdb's table has in-frame clones only and misses some. The sample carries tens of thousands of clones, about 89% recorded once. Time point described: week 23, last vaccination. Each dose delivered 300 ug of mutant IDH1 20-mer peptide subcutaneously with imiquimod. These receptors' antigens are unknown. Sequenced here: PBMCs, sampled from a glioma patient whose treatment included an IDH1 peptide vaccine. The receptors shown here come from a man aged 40-49 years with glioma.

V and J are TRBV19 and TRBJ2-5; D may be TRBD1 (8 bases). The germline V and J ends were trimmed by 5 bases and 7 bases, with 20 bases remaining between them. CDR1 is LNHDA and CDR2 is SQIVND in the germline V gene (reference sequence). This CDR3 comprises 15 residues. CDR3: CASSPQGAGEPTQYF. The CDR3 DNA follows: TGTGCCAGTAGTCCGCAGGGGGCGGGAGAACCGACCCAGTACTTC.

The J gene is TRBJ1-5, the V gene TRBV2; perhaps TRBD1 as D (6 bases). The CDR3 extends over 13 amino acids. The germline V gene has CDR1 SNHLY and CDR2 FYNNEI. Trimming left V 7 bases short and J 5 bases short, with 12 bases between. CDR3 loop: CASNAGDYQPQHF. In nucleotides, the CDR3 is TGTGCCAGCAATGCAGGGGATTATCAGCCCCAGCATTTT.

This chain joins TRBV12-5 and TRBJ2-7; the D is unclear. This CDR3 spans 13 amino acids. The ends were cut back, 0 bases at V and 3 bases at J, with 6 bases in the middle. CDR1 is LGHNT, CDR2 FRNRAP, per germline. Written as DNA, the CDR3 is TGTGCTAGTGGTTTGGTACCATTCTACGAGCAGTACTTC. Amino acid sequence: CASGLVPFYEQYF.

The gene calls are TRBV4-3 and TRBJ2-7; TRBD1 matches 8 bases. V dropped 1 base and J dropped 2; count of bases not matched to a gene: 4. This CDR3 spans 15 amino acids. Germline V gene data show CDR1 as LGHNA and CDR2 as YSLEER. The CDR3 DNA reads as TGCGCCAGCAGCCAAGCAGGGACAGGACCCTACGAGCAGTACTTC. This sequence encodes CASSQAGTGPYEQYF.

This chain joins TRBV4-1 and TRBJ2-3; 10 bases agree with TRBD2. The V gene's germline CDR1 is MGHRA and CDR2 YSYEKL. J gave up 4 bases and V 0 bases, and 7 bases lay outside the gene matches. The CDR3 extends over 17 amino acids. The CDR3 coding sequence is TGCGCCAGCAGCCAAGATAGGGCTAGCGGGAGTGCAGATACGCAGTATTTT. Protein sequence: CASSQDRASGSADTQYF.

The chain couples TRBV18 to TRBJ2-3, with TRBD2 matching over 10 bases. Germline trimming cut 0 bases from V and 6 bases from J; bases unmatched to any gene: 6. The CDR3 covers 16 residues. From germline, CDR1 is KGHSH and CDR2 LQKENI. The DNA for the CDR3 is TGTGCCAGCTCACCACCGCAGACTAGCGGGCGGGATACGCAGTATTTT. Its translation: CASSPPQTSGRDTQYF.

This clone was observed a few times. The chain joins TRBV9 to TRBJ2-1, with TRBD2 as a possible D gene (6 bases). Germline CDR1 is SGDLS and CDR2 is YYNGEE. Trimming shortened V by 6 bases and J by 5 bases, and 12 bases separated the two germline ends. CDR3 length: 13 residues. CDR3 coding DNA: TGTGCCAGCAACCCAGCGGGTAACAATGAGCAGTTCTTC. This sequence encodes CASNPAGNNEQFF.

CDR3 protein: CASSLPGLLSGELFF. In DNA, the CDR3 is TGCGCCAGCAGCTTACCGGGACTCCTCTCCGGGGAGCTGTTTTTT. V and J are TRBV5-1 and TRBJ2-2; possibly TRBD2 for D (6 bases). There are 15 residues in the CDR3. V lost 2 bases to trimming and J lost 6 bases, with 14 bases between them. The germline V gene has CDR1 SGHRS and CDR2 YFSETQ. Variable domain in full (rest from reference TRBV5-1 and TRBJ2-2): KAGVTQTPRYLIKTRGQQVTLSCSPISGHRSVSWYQQTPGQGLQFLFEYFSETQRNKGNFPGRFSGRQFSNSRSEMNVSTLELGDSALYLCASSLPGLLSGELFFGEGSRLTVL.

CDR3 protein: CASSNTGVGTYEQYF. CDR3 coding DNA: TGTGCCAGCAGCAACACAGGGGTTGGCACCTACGAGCAGTACTTC. This chain connects TRBV21-1 to TRBJ2-7; TRBD1 is taken as the D call from the table, unchecked against the DNA. TRBV21-1 has pseudogene status. CDR3 length: 15 amino acids.

This chain joins TRBV14 and TRBJ2-1, with TRBD1 matching over 9 bases. This CDR3 is built from 15 residues. Germline CDR1 reads SGHDN; CDR2 reads FVKESK. With V trimmed by 5 bases and J by 7 bases, 9 bases remained unmatched. The CDR3 spells CASSDRDRARNEQFF. The CDR3 DNA reads TGTGCCAGCAGCGACCGGGACAGGGCGAGGAATGAGCAGTTCTTC.

This sequence joins TRBV14 and TRBJ1-2; perhaps TRBD1 as D (5 bases). V shed 3 bases and J shed 0 bases, with 5 bases lying between them. The CDR3 is made up of 13 amino acids. Germline assignment: CDR1 SGHDN and CDR2 FVKESK. The CDR3 region has the DNA TGTGCCAGCAGCCAGACAGCTAACTATGGCTACACCTTC. Translating gives CASSQTANYGYTF.

The CDR3 sequence is CASSPQEETQYF. DNA for the CDR3: TGTGCCAGCTCACCACAGGAGGAGACCCAGTACTTC. The V call is TRBV18, the J call TRBJ2-5; D remains unclear. In germline, CDR1 is KGHSH, CDR2 LQKENI. Trimming removed 1 base from V and 5 bases from J, with 5 bases in between. The CDR3 is 12 residues long.

The chain recombines TRBV7-2 with TRBJ2-5, with D perhaps being TRBD1 or TRBD2 (6 bases each). The germline gives CDR1 SGHTA, CDR2 FQGNSA. The CDR3 is 15 residues long. V gave up 0 bases and J gave up 1 base, with 9 bases separating them. The CDR3 DNA follows: TGTGCCAGCAGCTTAGCTGGGGGGCGCCAAGAGACCCAGTACTTC. Translated, it gives CASSLAGGRQETQYF.

The table lists this clone with a count of one. The chain links TRBV10-3 to TRBJ1-5; D unclear. The CDR3 contains 13 residues. Germline CDR1 ENHRY, CDR2 SYGVKD. V shed 10 bases and J shed 1 base, with 11 bases lying between them. The CDR3 region is CATVSGSNQPQHF. CDR3 coding DNA: TGTGCCACTGTTTCTGGAAGCAATCAGCCCCAGCATTTT.

The J gene is TRBJ1-5, the V gene TRBV7-2; D perhaps matches TRBD1 (5 bases). The V gene's germline CDR1 is SGHTA and CDR2 FQGNSA. Between the trimmed V and J ends, which lost 1 base and 6 bases, there was a span of 13 bases. This CDR3 is built from 15 residues. CDR3 loop: CASSLGAGMIQPQHF. The CDR3 region has the DNA TGTGCCAGCAGCTTAGGCGCAGGGATGATTCAGCCCCAGCATTTT.

The CDR3 coding sequence is TGTGCCAGCAGTGCTCAACCTAACTATGGCTACACCTTC. The encoded protein is CASSAQPNYGYTF. The rearrangement links TRBV7-8 to TRBJ1-2, with D unresolved. Trimming took 6 bases from V and 0 from J, leaving 8 bases between them. The length of the CDR3 is 13 residues. Germline V CDR1 and CDR2: SGHVS, FQNEAQ.

The chain links TRBV7-2 to TRBJ2-1; the D is unclear. V lost 5 bases, J lost 4 bases, and 6 bases lay in between. Germline V gene lookup returns CDR1 SGHTA and CDR2 FQGNSA. The CDR3 sequence is 12 residues long. CDR3 loop: CASSPSYNEQFF. Here the CDR3 DNA reads TGTGCCAGCAGCCCGAGTTACAATGAGCAGTTCTTC.

This sequence joins TRBV27 and TRBJ1-2, with D possibly matching TRBD1 (5 bases). CDR1 MNHEY and CDR2 SMNVEV come from the germline V gene (reference sequence). CDR3 length: 13 residues. Trimming removed 2 bases at V and 3 bases at J, with 7 bases between. This chain's CDR3 is CASSLKGDYGYTF. CDR3 nucleotides: TGTGCCAGCAGTTTAAAAGGGGACTATGGCTACACCTTC.

This clone has a single count. This chain uses TRBV7-3 with TRBJ2-5, with D possibly being TRBD1 (5 bases). V lost 4 bases and J 5 bases, leaving 20 bases between the germline ends. The V gene's germline CDR1 is SGHTA and CDR2 FQGTGA. The CDR3 extends over 16 amino acids. In DNA, the CDR3 is TGTGCCAGCAGCTCCCAAGGGCAGGGCGGTTGGGAGACCCAGTACTTC. Its translation is CASSSQGQGGWETQYF.

The rearrangement links TRBV5-4 to TRBJ2-3, with 10 positions matching TRBD1. The CDR3 sequence is 14 residues long. The V segment lost 4 bases and the J segment 3 bases; nucleotides outside the gene matches: 2. In germline, CDR1 is SGHNT, CDR2 YYREEE (reference sequence). This CDR3 reads CASSQGQGTDTQYF. CDR3 sequence (DNA): TGTGCCAGCAGCCAGGGACAGGGGACAGATACGCAGTATTTT. The full variable domain, completed using reference TRBV5-4 and TRBJ2-3, is ETGVTQSPTHLIKTRGQQVTLRCSSQSGHNTVSWYQQALGQGPQFIFQYYREEENGRGNFPPRFSGLQFPNYSSELNVNALELDDSALYLCASSQGQGTDTQYFGPGTRLTVL.

The chain uses TRBV2 and TRBJ1-4; tentatively, D is TRBD1 (5 bases). This CDR3 has 13 amino acids. V lost 6 bases and J 13 bases, leaving 18 bases between the germline ends. Germline V gene lookup returns CDR1 SNHLY and CDR2 FYNNEI. The CDR3 region is CASRTRGTSGLFF. The CDR3 DNA follows: TGTGCCAGCAGGACCCGGGGGACCTCGGGACTGTTTTTT.

The chain combines TRBV4-3 with TRBJ2-1, with D perhaps TRBD2 (6 bases). Per the germline V gene, CDR1 is LGHNA and CDR2 is YSLEER. The CDR3 runs 14 residues. Trimming took 5 bases from V and 6 from J, leaving 14 bases between them. The CDR3 bases are TGCGCCAGCAGCACGGGGGTGGAGCCCAATGAGCAGTTCTTC. This encodes CASSTGVEPNEQFF.